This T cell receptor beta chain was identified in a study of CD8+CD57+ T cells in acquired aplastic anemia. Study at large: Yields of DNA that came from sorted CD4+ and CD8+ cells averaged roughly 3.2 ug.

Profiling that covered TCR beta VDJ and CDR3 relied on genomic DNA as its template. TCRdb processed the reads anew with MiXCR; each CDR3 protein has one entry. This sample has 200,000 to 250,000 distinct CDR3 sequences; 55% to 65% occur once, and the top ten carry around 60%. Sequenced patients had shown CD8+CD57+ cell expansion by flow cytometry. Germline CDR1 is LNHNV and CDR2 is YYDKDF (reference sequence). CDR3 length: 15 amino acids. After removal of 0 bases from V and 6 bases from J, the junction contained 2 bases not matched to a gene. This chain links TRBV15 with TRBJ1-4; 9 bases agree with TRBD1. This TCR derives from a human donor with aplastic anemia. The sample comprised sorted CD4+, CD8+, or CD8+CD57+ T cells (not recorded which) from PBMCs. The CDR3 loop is CATSREQGAHEKLFF. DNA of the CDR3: TGTGCCACCAGCAGAGAACAGGGGGCGCATGAAAAACTGTTTTTT.